This T cell receptor beta chain derives from a study of blood T cell repertoires in COVID-19. Sequencing was performed with immunoSEQ multiplex PCR; in TCRdb, only in-frame clones are kept and a portion is missing. Found here are about 150,000 clones, about four fifths of them singletons; the top ten hold approximately 11%. This clone was picked up one time. The CDR3 length is 15 residues. Looked up from germline, CDR1 is SGHVS and CDR2 is FNYEAQ. Trimming pared 0 bases from V and 5 bases from J, leaving 12 bases between. Sequenced: peripheral blood. V is TRBV7-6 and J is TRBJ2-3; D gene unclear. The TCR was taken from a man aged 65 to 85 with active or convalescent COVID-19. The CDR3 loop reads CASSLAARPQDTQYF. DNA of the CDR3: TGTGCCAGCAGCTTAGCGGCCAGGCCTCAAGATACGCAGTATTTT.